This paragraph reports one TCR beta chain. The CDR3 contains 15 residues. V was trimmed by 0 bases and J by 11 bases, leaving 17 bases between them. CDR1 and CDR2 (germline): GTSNPN, SVGIG (reference sequence). The sample is drawn from a study of blood T cell repertoires in COVID-19. In the study overall: There were acute and convalescent COVID-19 samples, and they came from the United States, Italy and Spain. T cells, B-cell-depleted T cells, or PBMCs supplied cDNA or gDNA.

Per the authors' pipeline: Reference gene primer amplification gave nucleated cell count estimates. Some clones are missing from TCRdb's copy, which holds only in-frame ones; the method was immunoSEQ multiplex PCR. For V, J and clone size, that table is used; D and trimming come from the DNA. Counted here are about 220,000 clones, about 90% occurring once; the ten biggest clones make up 1.9%. This chain uses TRBV30 with TRBJ1-6, with D possibly being TRBD1 (5 bases). Sequenced: peripheral blood. This sequence was found in a middle-aged man with active or convalescent COVID-19. CDR3 loop: CAWSVPAGIKAPLHF. CDR3 in DNA: TGTGCCTGGAGTGTACCGGCAGGGATAAAAGCACCCCTCCACTTT.